These 26 T cell receptor beta chains were sequenced from one sample in a study of blood T cell repertoires in COVID-19. Assay used: immunoSEQ multiplex PCR; TCRdb lists only in-frame clones, some missing. This table holds about 180,000 clones, approximately 83% found once. The specimen sequenced was peripheral blood. The receptors shown here come from a human donor with active or convalescent COVID-19. The donor label of this sample is uncertain.

The rearrangement joins TRBV5-1 to TRBJ2-1; 9 bases fit TRBD2. V trimming: 5 bases; J trimming: 7 bases; junction bases outside the gene matches: 7. The CDR3 consists of 14 residues. Germline V gene data show CDR1 as SGHRS and CDR2 as YFSETQ. The CDR3 DNA reads as TGCGCCAGCAGGCCAGCGGGAGGTTTAAATGAGCAGTTCTTC. Protein product: CASRPAGGLNEQFF.

The chain is built from TRBV13 and TRBJ2-2; TRBD1 might be the D (6 bases). The CDR3 contains 16 residues. V lost 3 bases and J 0 bases, leaving 11 bases between the germline ends. CDR1 and CDR2 (germline): PRHDT, FYEKMQ (reference sequence). CDR3 residues: CASSLDSGPNTGELFF. CDR3 DNA sequence: TGTGCCAGCAGCTTGGACAGCGGCCCGAACACCGGGGAGCTGTTTTTT. The whole variable domain, remainder taken from reference TRBV13 and TRBJ2-2, is AAGVIQSPRHLIKEKRETATLKCYPIPRHDTVYWYQQGPGQDPQFLISFYEKMQSDKGSIPDRFSAQQFSDYHSELNMSSLELGDSALYFCASSLDSGPNTGELFFGEGSRLTVL.

This chain joins TRBV5-6 and TRBJ2-5; D perhaps matches TRBD1 (6 bases). The CDR3 covers 16 residues. Trimming cost V 1 base and J 0 bases, with 13 bases left between them. In germline, CDR1 is SGHDT, CDR2 YYEEEE. The CDR3 nucleotides read TGTGCCAGCAGCTTGCTGGGGGCCCCTTACCAAGAGACCCAGTACTTC. This encodes CASSLLGAPYQETQYF.

The chain has TRBV5-4 and TRBJ1-4; 7 bases are a match to TRBD1. CDR3 size: 15 residues. V gave up 2 bases and J gave up 7 bases; unmatched junction bases: 8. Germline V gene data show CDR1 as SGHNT and CDR2 as YYREEE (reference sequence). CDR3 DNA sequence: TGTGCCAGCAGCTTACGACAGGGTGGTGGTGAAAAACTGTTTTTT. Protein sequence: CASSLRQGGGEKLFF. Using reference TRBV5-4 and TRBJ1-4 for the parts outside the CDR3, the full variable domain is ETGVTQSPTHLIKTRGQQVTLRCSSQSGHNTVSWYQQALGQGPQFIFQYYREEENGRGNFPPRFSGLQFPNYSSELNVNALELDDSALYLCASSLRQGGGEKLFFGSGTQLSVL.

The rearrangement links TRBV29-1 to TRBJ2-2; 13 positions match TRBD2. The V segment lost 5 bases and the J segment 3 bases; nucleotides outside the gene matches: 3. The CDR3 is 15 residues long. Looked up from germline, CDR1 is SQVTM and CDR2 is ANQGSEA. The CDR3 DNA follows: TGCAGCGTTTTAACTAGCGGGAGGGACACCGGGGAGCTGTTTTTT. It specifies CSVLTSGRDTGELFF.

V is TRBV29-1 and J is TRBJ2-5; D is perhaps TRBD2 (6 bases). CDR1 SQVTM and CDR2 ANQGSEA come from the germline V gene. The CDR3 extends over 13 amino acids. V lost 7 bases to trimming and J lost 2 bases, with 14 bases between them. The chain's CDR3 is CSAPQAGQETQYF. CDR3 DNA: TGCAGCGCCCCCCAGGCGGGACAAGAGACCCAGTACTTC. Full variable domain (outside the CDR3, taken from reference TRBV29-1 and TRBJ2-5): SAVISQKPSRDICQRGTSLTIQCQVDSQVTMMFWYRQQPGQSLTLIATANQGSEATYESGFVIDKFPISRPNLTFSTLTVSNMSPEDSSIYLCSAPQAGQETQYFGPGTRLLVL.

CDR3 in amino acids: CASSTRSVSNQPQHF. The DNA for the CDR3 is TGTGCCAGTAGTACCCGTTCTGTTAGCAATCAGCCCCAGCATTTT. The chain links TRBV19 to TRBJ1-5, with D uncertain. The V gene lost 4 bases and the J gene lost 0 bases, with 10 bases spanning the gap. Per germline, CDR1 LNHDA and CDR2 SQIVND (reference sequence). This CDR3 spans 15 amino acids.

The chain has TRBV14 and TRBJ1-6; D gene uncertain. Trimming stripped 1 base from V and 7 bases from J, with 11 bases between. The CDR3 is 15 amino acids. Germline assignment: CDR1 SGHDN and CDR2 FVKESK. The CDR3 sequence: CASSQGGPGNSPLHF. The CDR3 nucleotides read TGTGCCAGCAGCCAAGGAGGCCCTGGGAATTCACCCCTCCACTTT.

This clone was detected once. The genes are TRBV4-1 and TRBJ1-1; D is unresolved. The CDR3 totals 13 residues. Trimming removed 0 bases from V and 11 bases from J, with 13 bases in between. CDR1 MGHRA and CDR2 YSYEKL come from the germline V gene. CDR3 sequence reads: CASSQEYGLGAFF. DNA for the CDR3: TGCGCCAGCAGCCAAGAGTACGGACTGGGGGCTTTCTTT.

The rearrangement links TRBV28 to TRBJ2-3; maybe TRBD2 (7 bases). The CDR3 spans 14 residues. The V end was cut by 8 bases, the J end by 2 bases, with 14 bases between. Germline V lookup: CDR1 MDHEN, CDR2 SYDVKM. The CDR3 nucleotides are TGTGCCAGCGGGGGGGGCAGCCTCACAGATACGCAGTATTTT. It yields the protein CASGGGSLTDTQYF.

CDR3 loop: CASLPPRTGLSYEQYF. CDR3 nucleotides: TGTGCCAGCCTGCCACCTCGGACAGGGCTCTCCTACGAGCAGTACTTC. The chain carries TRBV28 and TRBJ2-7; 8 positions match TRBD1. Germline trimming cut 8 bases from V and 0 bases from J; bases unmatched to any gene: 12. Germline V lookup: CDR1 MDHEN, CDR2 SYDVKM. CDR3 size: 16 residues.

J is TRBJ1-2 and V is TRBV29-1; 7 bases agree with TRBD1. The CDR3 is made up of 19 amino acids. V lost 2 bases and J lost 4; bases outside the gene matches: 22. Per germline, CDR1 SQVTM and CDR2 ANQGSEA. The CDR3 protein is CSVEREFRQGRLSSYGYTF. In nucleotides, the CDR3 is TGCAGCGTTGAACGGGAATTTAGACAGGGCAGATTGTCCTCCTATGGCTACACCTTC.

The chain joins TRBV5-8 to TRBJ2-2, with TRBD2 identical over 14 bases. CDR1 is SGHTS and CDR2 is YDEGEE in the germline V gene. The CDR3 covers 18 residues. V lost 5 bases to trimming and J lost 4 bases; unmatched junction nucleotides: 10. The CDR3 loop is CASSSGLAGDRGTGELFF. CDR3 bases: TGTGCCAGCAGTTCGGGACTAGCGGGAGATCGCGGCACCGGGGAGCTGTTTTTT.

J is TRBJ2-7 and V is TRBV12-3 or TRBV12-4, with D perhaps TRBD1 (6 bases). The CDR3 loop spans 13 amino acids. V shed 5 bases and J shed 3 bases, with 11 bases lying between them. CDR3 nucleotide sequence: TGTGCCAGCAGTAACAGGGTCAGCTACGAGCAGTACTTC. Protein sequence: CASSNRVSYEQYF.

The CDR3 bases are TGCGCCAGCAGCCCACAAACAGGGGATCGACAGTACTTC. This encodes CASSPQTGDRQYF. This chain uses TRBV5-1 with TRBJ2-7; 7 bases line up with TRBD1. The germline CDR1 and CDR2 sequences are SGHRS and YFSETQ. V shed 4 bases, J shed 10 bases, and the junction held 11 bases outside the gene matches. CDR3 length: 13 residues.

V and J are TRBV20-1 and TRBJ2-1, with TRBD2 as a possible D gene (5 bases). V gave up 3 bases and J gave up 2 bases, with 11 bases separating them. The germline V gene encodes CDR1 DFQATT and CDR2 SNEGSKA (reference sequence). CDR3 length: 14 amino acids. The CDR3 here is CSASPGSAYNEQFF. CDR3 nucleotides: TGCAGTGCTAGTCCGGGGTCCGCCTACAATGAGCAGTTCTTC.

The chain joins TRBV4-2 to TRBJ2-5, with 10 bases fitting TRBD2. The CDR3 has 16 amino acids. Germline V gene data show CDR1 as LGHNA and CDR2 as YNFKEQ. The trim removed 0 bases at V and 5 bases at J, leaving 6 bases unmatched. CDR3 DNA: TGTGCCAGCAGCCAAGAAGGTACTAGCGGGATGGAGACCCAGTACTTC. Protein sequence: CASSQEGTSGMETQYF.

This chain uses TRBV6-6 with TRBJ1-3; D may be TRBD1 (6 bases). CDR1 and CDR2 (germline): MNHNY, SVGAGI (reference sequence). This CDR3 has 15 amino acids. Trimming left V 6 bases short and J 4 bases short, with 16 bases between. CDR3 amino acids: CASSSWGGRGNTIYF. DNA for the CDR3: TGTGCCAGCAGCTCCTGGGGGGGGCGAGGAAACACCATATATTTT.

The chain has TRBV7-9 and TRBJ1-4; D is undetermined. Germline CDR1 reads SEHNR; CDR2 reads FQNEAQ (reference sequence). Trimming removed 1 base at V and 0 bases at J, with 9 bases between. CDR3 size: 16 residues. CDR3 DNA sequence: TGTGCCAGCAGCTTAGGAGTCCGCGCAACTAATGAAAAACTGTTTTTT. Its translation: CASSLGVRATNEKLFF.

V gene TRBV4-2 combines with J gene TRBJ2-1, with unresolved D. CDR1 is LGHNA and CDR2 is YNFKEQ in the germline V gene. This CDR3 comprises 17 residues. Trimming took off 3 bases at V and 8 bases at J, with 23 bases between the two ends. The CDR3 is CASSHKLLGLKSDEQFF. CDR3 sequence (DNA): TGTGCCAGCAGCCACAAGCTACTTGGTCTGAAGAGCGATGAGCAGTTCTTC.

In this sample, this clone turned up once. The chain employs TRBV7-9 and TRBJ2-3, with 7 positions matching TRBD2. The CDR3 is 15 residues long. The V gene's germline CDR1 is SEHNR and CDR2 FQNEAQ (reference sequence). V lost 4 bases, J lost 0 bases, and 4 bases stayed unmatched. The DNA for the CDR3 is TGTGCCAGCAGCTCTCAAGCGGGAAGCACAGATACGCAGTATTTT. Its protein product is CASSSQAGSTDTQYF.

With respect to this clone: The same CDR3 also results from other DNA sequences found in this sample. This chain connects TRBV5-1 to TRBJ2-7; 11 nucleotides match TRBD1. Germline V gene data show CDR1 as SGHRS and CDR2 as YFSETQ. The CDR3 is 14 amino acids. The J segment lost 4 bases and the V segment lost 3 bases, leaving 3 bases of the junction unmatched. CDR3 nucleotides: TGCGCCAGCAGCTGGACAGGGGGCTCTTACGAGCAGTACTTC. This translates into CASSWTGGSYEQYF.

This rearrangement joins TRBV27 to TRBJ2-1; 7 bases are a match to TRBD1. In germline, CDR1 is MNHEY, CDR2 SMNVEV (reference sequence). Trimming took 7 bases from V and 4 from J; bases not matched to a gene: 10. This CDR3 spans 15 amino acids. The CDR3 DNA is TGTGCCAGCACGAGGGGGCAAAGGGGATACAATGAGCAGTTCTTC. It specifies CASTRGQRGYNEQFF.

The sample holds one count of this clone. The CDR3 sequence: CASDAGGASEQFF. The CDR3 nucleotides are TGTGCCAGCGACGCCGGGGGAGCCTCTGAGCAGTTCTTC. The chain uses TRBV11-2 and TRBJ2-1; possible D gene TRBD2, 6 bases. Germline CDR1 SGHAT, CDR2 FQNNGV. The germline V and J ends were trimmed by 8 bases and 9 bases, with 17 bases remaining between them. The CDR3 contains 13 residues.

CDR3 protein: CASSLGQDSNQPQHF. The CDR3 coding sequence is TGTGCCAGCTCACTTGGACAGGATAGCAATCAGCCCCAGCATTTT. This chain connects TRBV18 to TRBJ1-5, with TRBD1 identical over 7 bases. CDR3 length: 15 residues. Germline CDR1 reads KGHSH; CDR2 reads LQKENI. V lost 4 bases to trimming and J lost 0 bases; unmatched junction nucleotides: 3.

The V call is TRBV4-1, the J call TRBJ2-1; 15 nucleotides agree with TRBD2. The ends lost 3 bases at V and 10 bases at J; junction bases unmatched: 13. The CDR3 length is 18 residues. CDR1 and CDR2 from the germline V gene are MGHRA and YSYEKL. This chain's CDR3 is CASSQIRTSGRAEEEQFF. The CDR3 coding sequence is TGCGCCAGCAGCCAGATCCGGACTAGCGGGAGGGCCGAGGAGGAGCAGTTCTTC.